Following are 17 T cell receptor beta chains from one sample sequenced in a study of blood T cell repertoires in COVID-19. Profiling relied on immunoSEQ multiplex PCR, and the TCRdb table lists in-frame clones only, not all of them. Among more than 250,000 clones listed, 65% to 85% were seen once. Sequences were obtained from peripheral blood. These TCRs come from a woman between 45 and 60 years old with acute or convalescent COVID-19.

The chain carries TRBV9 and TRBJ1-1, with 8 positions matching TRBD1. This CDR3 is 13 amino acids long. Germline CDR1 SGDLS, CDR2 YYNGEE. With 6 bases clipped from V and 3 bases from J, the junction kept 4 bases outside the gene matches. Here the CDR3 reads CASTKDRDTEAFF. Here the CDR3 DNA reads TGTGCCAGCACCAAGGACAGGGACACTGAAGCTTTCTTT. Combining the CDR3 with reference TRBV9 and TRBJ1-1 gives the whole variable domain DSGVTQTPKHLITATGQRVTLRCSPRSGDLSVYWYQQSLDQGLQFLIQYYNGEERAKGNILERFSAQQFPDLHSELNLSSLELGDSALYFCASTKDRDTEAFFGQGTRLTVV.

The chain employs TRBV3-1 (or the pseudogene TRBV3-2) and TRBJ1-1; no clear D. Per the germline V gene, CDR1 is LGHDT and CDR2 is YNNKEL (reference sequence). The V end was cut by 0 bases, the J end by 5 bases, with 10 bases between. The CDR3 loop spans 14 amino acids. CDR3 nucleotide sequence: TGTGCCAGCAGCCAAGAAGCAGGCTGGACTGAAGCTTTCTTT. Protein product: CASSQEAGWTEAFF.

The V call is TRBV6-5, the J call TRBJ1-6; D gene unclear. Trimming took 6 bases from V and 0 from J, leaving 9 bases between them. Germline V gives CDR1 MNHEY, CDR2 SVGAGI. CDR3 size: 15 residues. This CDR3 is CASRGGGSYNSPLHF. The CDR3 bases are TGTGCCAGCAGGGGAGGAGGCTCCTATAATTCACCCCTCCACTTT.

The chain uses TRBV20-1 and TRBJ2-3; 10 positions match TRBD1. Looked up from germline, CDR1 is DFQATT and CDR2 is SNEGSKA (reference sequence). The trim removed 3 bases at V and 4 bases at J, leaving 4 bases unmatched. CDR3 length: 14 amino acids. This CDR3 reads CSASRGTGADTQYF. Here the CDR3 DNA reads TGCAGTGCTAGTCGCGGGACAGGGGCAGATACGCAGTATTTT.

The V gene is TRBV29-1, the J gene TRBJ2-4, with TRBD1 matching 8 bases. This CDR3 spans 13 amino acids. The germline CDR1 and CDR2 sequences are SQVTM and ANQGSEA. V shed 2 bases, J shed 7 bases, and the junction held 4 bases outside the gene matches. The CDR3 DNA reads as TGCAGCGTTGAAAGACAGGGGAGGAACATTCAGTACTTC. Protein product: CSVERQGRNIQYF.

This CDR3 is CASSSAGTSGSRGVTQYF. DNA of the CDR3: TGTGCCAGCAGTTCGGCCGGGACTAGCGGGAGCAGGGGAGTGACCCAGTACTTC. The V call is TRBV28, the J call TRBJ2-5, with TRBD2 matching 14 bases. Germline V gives CDR1 MDHEN, CDR2 SYDVKM. The CDR3 length is 18 residues. J lost 7 bases, V lost 4 bases, and 14 bases had no gene match.

CDR3 residues: CASTGVVNTEAFF. For the CDR3, the DNA is TGTGCCAGCACGGGTGTCGTGAACACTGAAGCTTTCTTT. The chain carries TRBV3-1 (or the pseudogene TRBV3-2) and TRBJ1-1; the D is unclear. The CDR3 is 13 residues long. Germline V lookup: CDR1 LGHDT, CDR2 YNNKEL (reference sequence). The ends were cut back, 7 bases at V and 0 bases at J, with 9 bases in the middle.

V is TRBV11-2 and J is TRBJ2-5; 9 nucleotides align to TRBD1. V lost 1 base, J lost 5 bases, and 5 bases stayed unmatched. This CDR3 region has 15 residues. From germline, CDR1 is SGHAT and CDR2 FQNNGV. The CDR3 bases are TGTGCCAGCAGCTTAGTTACAGGGGGCGTCGAGACCCAGTACTTC. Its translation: CASSLVTGGVETQYF.

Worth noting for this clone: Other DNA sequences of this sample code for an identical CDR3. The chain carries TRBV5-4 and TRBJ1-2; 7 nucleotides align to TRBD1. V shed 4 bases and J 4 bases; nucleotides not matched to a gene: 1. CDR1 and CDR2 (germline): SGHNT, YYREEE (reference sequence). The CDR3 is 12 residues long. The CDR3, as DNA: TGTGCCAGCAGCAGGGACAGCTATGGCTACACCTTC. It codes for CASSRDSYGYTF. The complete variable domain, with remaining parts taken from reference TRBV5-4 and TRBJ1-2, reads ETGVTQSPTHLIKTRGQQVTLRCSSQSGHNTVSWYQQALGQGPQFIFQYYREEENGRGNFPPRFSGLQFPNYSSELNVNALELDDSALYLCASSRDSYGYTFGSGTRLTVV.

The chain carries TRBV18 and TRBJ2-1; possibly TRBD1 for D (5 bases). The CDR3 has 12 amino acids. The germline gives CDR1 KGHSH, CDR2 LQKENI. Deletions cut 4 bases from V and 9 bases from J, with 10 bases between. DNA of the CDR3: TGTGCCAGCTCACGAAAGCAGGGTGAGCAGTTCTTC. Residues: CASSRKQGEQFF.

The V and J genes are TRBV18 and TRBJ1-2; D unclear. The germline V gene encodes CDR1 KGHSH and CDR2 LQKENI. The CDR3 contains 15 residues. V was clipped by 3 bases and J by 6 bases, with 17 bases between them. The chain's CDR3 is CASSPGDPSVDGYTF. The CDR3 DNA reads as TGTGCCAGCTCACCGGGAGACCCTTCAGTAGATGGCTACACCTTC.

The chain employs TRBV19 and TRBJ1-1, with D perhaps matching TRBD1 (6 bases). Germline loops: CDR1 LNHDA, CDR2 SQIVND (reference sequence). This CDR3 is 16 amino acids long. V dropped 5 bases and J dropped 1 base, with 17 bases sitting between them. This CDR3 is CASSRNRVGQNTEAFF. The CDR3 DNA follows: TGTGCCAGTAGTCGTAACAGGGTTGGGCAGAACACTGAAGCTTTCTTT.

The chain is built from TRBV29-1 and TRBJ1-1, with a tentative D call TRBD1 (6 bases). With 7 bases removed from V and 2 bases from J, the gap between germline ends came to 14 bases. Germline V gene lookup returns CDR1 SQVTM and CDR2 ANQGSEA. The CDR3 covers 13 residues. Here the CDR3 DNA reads TGCAGCGCCCCAGGACAGAGCAACACTGAAGCTTTCTTT. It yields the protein CSAPGQSNTEAFF.

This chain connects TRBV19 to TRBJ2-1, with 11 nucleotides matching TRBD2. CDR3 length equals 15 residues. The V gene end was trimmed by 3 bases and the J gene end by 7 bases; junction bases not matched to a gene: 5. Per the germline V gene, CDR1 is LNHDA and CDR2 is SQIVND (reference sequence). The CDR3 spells CASSMTSGIRNEQFF. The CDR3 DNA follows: TGTGCCAGTAGTATGACTAGCGGGATACGGAATGAGCAGTTCTTC.

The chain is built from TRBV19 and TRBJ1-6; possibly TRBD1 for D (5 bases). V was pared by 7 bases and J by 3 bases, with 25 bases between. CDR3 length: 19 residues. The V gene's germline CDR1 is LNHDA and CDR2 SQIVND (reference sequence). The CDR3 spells CASTLPPSTVPFYNSPLHF. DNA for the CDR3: TGTGCCAGTACCCTCCCCCCCTCGACAGTGCCCTTCTATAATTCACCCCTCCACTTT. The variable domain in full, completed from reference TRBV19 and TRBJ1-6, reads DGGITQSPKYLFRKEGQNVTLSCEQNLNHDAMYWYRQDPGQGLRLIYYSQIVNDFQKGDIAEGYSVSREKKESFPLTVTSAQKNPTAFYLCASTLPPSTVPFYNSPLHFGNGTRLTVT.

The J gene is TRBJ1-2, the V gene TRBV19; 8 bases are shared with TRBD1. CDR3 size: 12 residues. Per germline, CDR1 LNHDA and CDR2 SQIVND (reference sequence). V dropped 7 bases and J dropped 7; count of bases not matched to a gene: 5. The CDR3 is CASNDRGPGYTF. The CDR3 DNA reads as TGTGCCAGTAACGACAGGGGTCCTGGCTACACCTTC.

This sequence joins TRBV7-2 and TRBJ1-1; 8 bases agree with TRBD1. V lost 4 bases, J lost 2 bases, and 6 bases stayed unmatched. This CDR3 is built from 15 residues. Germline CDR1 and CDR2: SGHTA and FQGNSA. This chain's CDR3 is CASSSYGQGNTEAFF. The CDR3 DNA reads TGTGCCAGCAGCTCTTACGGACAGGGCAACACTGAAGCTTTCTTT.